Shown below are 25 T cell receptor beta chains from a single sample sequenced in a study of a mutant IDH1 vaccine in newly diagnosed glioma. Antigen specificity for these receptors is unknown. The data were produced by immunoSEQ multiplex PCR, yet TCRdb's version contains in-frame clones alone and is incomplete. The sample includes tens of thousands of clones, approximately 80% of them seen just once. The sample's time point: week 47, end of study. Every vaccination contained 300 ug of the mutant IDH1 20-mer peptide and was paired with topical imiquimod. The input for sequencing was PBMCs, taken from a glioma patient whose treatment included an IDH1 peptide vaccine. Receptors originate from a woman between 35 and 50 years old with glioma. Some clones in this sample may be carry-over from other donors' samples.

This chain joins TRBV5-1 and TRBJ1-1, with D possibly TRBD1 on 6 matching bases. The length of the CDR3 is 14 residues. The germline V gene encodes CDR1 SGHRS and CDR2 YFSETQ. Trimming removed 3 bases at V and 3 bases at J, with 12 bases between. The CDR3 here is CASSYGPGDTEAFF. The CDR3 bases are TGCGCCAGCAGCTACGGGCCAGGGGACACTGAAGCTTTCTTT.

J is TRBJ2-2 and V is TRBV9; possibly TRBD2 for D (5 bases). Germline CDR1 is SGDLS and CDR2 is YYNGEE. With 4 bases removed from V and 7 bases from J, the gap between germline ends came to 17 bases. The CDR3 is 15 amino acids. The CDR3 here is CASSPEETINGELFF. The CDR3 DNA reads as TGTGCCAGCAGCCCAGAAGAGACTATTAACGGGGAGCTGTTTTTT.

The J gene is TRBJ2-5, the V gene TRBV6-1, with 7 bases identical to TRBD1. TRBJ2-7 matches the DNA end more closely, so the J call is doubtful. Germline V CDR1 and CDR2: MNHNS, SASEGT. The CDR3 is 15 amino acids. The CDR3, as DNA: TGTGCCAGCAGTGACCTCAAGGGGGCTTCCTACGAGCAGTACTTC. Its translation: CASSDLKGASYEQYF.

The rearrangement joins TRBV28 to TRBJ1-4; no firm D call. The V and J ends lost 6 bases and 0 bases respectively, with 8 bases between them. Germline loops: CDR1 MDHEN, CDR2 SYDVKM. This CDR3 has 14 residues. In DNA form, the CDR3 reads TGTGCCAGCAGCGAACAAACAACTAATGAAAAACTGTTTTTT. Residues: CASSEQTTNEKLFF. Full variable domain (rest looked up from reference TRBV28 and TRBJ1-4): DVKVTQSSRYLVKRTGEKVFLECVQDMDHENMFWYRQDPGLGLRLIYFSYDVKMKEKGDIPEGYSVSREKKERFSLILESASTNQTSMYLCASSEQTTNEKLFFGSGTQLSVL.

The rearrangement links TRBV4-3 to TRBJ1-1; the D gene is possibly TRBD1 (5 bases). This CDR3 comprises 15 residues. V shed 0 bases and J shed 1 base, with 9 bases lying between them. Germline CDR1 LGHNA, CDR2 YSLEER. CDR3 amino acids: CASSQDWGSNTEAFF. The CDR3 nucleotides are TGCGCCAGCAGCCAAGATTGGGGCTCGAACACTGAAGCTTTCTTT.

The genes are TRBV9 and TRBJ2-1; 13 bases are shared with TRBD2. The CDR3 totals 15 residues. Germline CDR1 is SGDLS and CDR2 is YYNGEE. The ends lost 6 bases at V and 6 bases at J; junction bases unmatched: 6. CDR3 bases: TGTGCCAGCACCACGACTAGCGGGGGGACCAATGAGCAGTTCTTC. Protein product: CASTTTSGGTNEQFF.

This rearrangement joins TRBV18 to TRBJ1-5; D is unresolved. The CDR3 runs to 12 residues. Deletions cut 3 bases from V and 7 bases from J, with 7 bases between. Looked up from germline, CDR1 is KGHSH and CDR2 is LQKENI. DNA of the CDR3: TGTGCCAGCTCACCGACCGGACAGCCCCAGCATTTT. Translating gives CASSPTGQPQHF. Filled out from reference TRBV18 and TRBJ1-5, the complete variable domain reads NAGVMQNPRHLVRRRGQEARLRCSPMKGHSHVYWYRQLPEEGLKFMVYLQKENIIDESGMPKERFSAEFPKEGPSILRIQQVVRGDSAAYFCASSPTGQPQHFGDGTRLSIL.

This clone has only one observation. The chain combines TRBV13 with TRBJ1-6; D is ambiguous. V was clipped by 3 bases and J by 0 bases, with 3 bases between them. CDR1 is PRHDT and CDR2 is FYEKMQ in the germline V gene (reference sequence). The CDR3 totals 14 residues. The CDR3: CASSFNSYNSPLHF. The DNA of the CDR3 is TGTGCCAGCAGCTTCAACTCCTATAATTCACCCCTCCACTTT.

The CDR3 sequence: CASSLGGGGQPQHF. The CDR3, as DNA: TGCGCCAGCAGCTTAGGAGGGGGCGGACAGCCCCAGCATTTT. V usage is TRBV5-1 and J usage is TRBJ1-5, with TRBD1 matching 7 bases. Germline V gene data show CDR1 as SGHRS and CDR2 as YFSETQ. This CDR3 has 14 residues. V shed 2 bases and J 7 bases; nucleotides not matched to a gene: 6.

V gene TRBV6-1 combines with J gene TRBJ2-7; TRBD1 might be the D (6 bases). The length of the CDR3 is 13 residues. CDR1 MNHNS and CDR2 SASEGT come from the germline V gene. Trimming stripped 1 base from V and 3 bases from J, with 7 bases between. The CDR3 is CASSEGQVYEQYF. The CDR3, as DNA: TGTGCCAGCAGTGAAGGACAGGTCTACGAGCAGTACTTC.

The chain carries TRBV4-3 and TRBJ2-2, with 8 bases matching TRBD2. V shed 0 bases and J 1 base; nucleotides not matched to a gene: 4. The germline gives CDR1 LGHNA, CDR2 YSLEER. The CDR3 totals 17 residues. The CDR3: CASSQDWAGGNTGELFF. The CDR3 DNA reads TGCGCCAGCAGCCAAGATTGGGCGGGGGGGAACACCGGGGAGCTGTTTTTT.

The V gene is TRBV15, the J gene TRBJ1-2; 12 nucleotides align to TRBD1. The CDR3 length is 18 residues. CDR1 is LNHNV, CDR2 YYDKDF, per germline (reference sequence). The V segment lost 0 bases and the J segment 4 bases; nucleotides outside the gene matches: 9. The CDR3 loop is CATSRDRGQGARAYGYTF. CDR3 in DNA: TGTGCCACCAGCAGAGATCGGGGACAGGGGGCGCGTGCCTATGGCTACACCTTC.

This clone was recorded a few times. The CDR3 DNA reads as TGTGCCAGCAGCTTAAAAGACACTGAAGCTTTCTTT. Translation gives CASSLKDTEAFF. This chain links TRBV5-6 with TRBJ1-1; no reliable D call. CDR3 length: 12 residues. CDR1 is SGHDT, CDR2 YYEEEE, per germline. V was cut by 2 bases and J by 3 bases, with 5 bases left in between. The whole variable domain, filled in from reference TRBV5-6 and TRBJ1-1, reads DAGVTQSPTHLIKTRGQQVTLRCSPKSGHDTVSWYQQALGQGPQFIFQYYEEEERQRGNFPDRFSGHQFPNYSSELNVNALLLGDSALYLCASSLKDTEAFFGQGTRLTVV.

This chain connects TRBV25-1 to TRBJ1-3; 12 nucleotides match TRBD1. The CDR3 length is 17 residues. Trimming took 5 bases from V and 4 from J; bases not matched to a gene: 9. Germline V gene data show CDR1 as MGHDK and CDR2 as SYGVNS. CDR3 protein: CASSPWGQGALGNTIYF. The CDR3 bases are TGTGCCAGCAGTCCCTGGGGACAGGGGGCGTTGGGAAACACCATATATTTT.

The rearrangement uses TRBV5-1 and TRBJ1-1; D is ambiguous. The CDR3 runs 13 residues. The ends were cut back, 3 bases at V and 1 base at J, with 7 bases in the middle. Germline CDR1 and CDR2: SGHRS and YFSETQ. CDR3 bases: TGCGCCAGCAGCTGGGAAGGGAACACTGAAGCTTTCTTT. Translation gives CASSWEGNTEAFF.

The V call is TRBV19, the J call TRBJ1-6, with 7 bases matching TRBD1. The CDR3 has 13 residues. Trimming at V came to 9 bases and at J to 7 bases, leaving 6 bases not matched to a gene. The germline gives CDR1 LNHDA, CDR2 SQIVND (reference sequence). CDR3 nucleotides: TGTGCCAGCCAGACAGGGCTAAATTCACCCCTCCACTTT. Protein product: CASQTGLNSPLHF.

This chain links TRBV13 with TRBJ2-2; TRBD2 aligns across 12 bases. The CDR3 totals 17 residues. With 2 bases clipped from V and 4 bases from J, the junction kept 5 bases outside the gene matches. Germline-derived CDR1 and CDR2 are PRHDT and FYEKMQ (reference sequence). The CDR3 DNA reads TGTGCCAGCAGCTTATTGGGACTAGCGGGCGCCACCGGGGAGCTGTTTTTT. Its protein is CASSLLGLAGATGELFF.

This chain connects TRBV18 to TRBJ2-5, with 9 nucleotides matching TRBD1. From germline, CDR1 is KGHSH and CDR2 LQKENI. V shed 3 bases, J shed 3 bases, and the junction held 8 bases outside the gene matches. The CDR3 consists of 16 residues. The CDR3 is CASSPLGQGREETQYF. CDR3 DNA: TGTGCCAGCTCACCTCTAGGACAGGGGAGGGAAGAGACCCAGTACTTC.

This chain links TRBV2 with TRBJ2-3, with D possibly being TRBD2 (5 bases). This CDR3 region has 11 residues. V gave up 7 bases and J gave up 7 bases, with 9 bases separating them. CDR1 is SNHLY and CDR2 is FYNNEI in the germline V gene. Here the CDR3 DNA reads TGTGCCAGCACGCCGGGGTATACGCAGTATTTT. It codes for CASTPGYTQYF.

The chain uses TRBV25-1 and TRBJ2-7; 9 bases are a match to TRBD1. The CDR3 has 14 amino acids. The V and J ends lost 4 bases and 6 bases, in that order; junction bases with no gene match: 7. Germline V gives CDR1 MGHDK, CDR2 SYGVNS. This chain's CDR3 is CASSGWTGEGEQYF. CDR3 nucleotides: TGTGCCAGCAGTGGGTGGACAGGGGAGGGCGAGCAGTACTTC.

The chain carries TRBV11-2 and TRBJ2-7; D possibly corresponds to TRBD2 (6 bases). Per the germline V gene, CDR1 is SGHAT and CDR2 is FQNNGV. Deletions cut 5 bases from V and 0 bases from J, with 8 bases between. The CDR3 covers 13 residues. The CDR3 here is CASSGGSSYEQYF. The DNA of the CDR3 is TGTGCCAGCAGCGGGGGGTCCTCCTACGAGCAGTACTTC.

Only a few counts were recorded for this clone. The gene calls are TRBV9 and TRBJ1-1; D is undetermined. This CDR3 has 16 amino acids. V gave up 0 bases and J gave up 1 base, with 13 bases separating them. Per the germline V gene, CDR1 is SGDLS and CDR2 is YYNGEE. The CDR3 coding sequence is TGTGCCAGCAGCGTAGATCTTCCCGGGCCGAACACTGAAGCTTTCTTT. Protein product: CASSVDLPGPNTEAFF. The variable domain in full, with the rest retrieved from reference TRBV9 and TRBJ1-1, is DSGVTQTPKHLITATGQRVTLRCSPRSGDLSVYWYQQSLDQGLQFLIQYYNGEERAKGNILERFSAQQFPDLHSELNLSSLELGDSALYFCASSVDLPGPNTEAFFGQGTRLTVV.

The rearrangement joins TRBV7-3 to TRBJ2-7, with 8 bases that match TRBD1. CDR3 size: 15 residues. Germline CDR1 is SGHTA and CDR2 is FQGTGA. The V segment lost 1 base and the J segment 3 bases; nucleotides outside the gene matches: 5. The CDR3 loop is CASSLSGQGNYEQYF. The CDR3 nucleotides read TGTGCCAGCAGCTTAAGCGGACAGGGAAACTACGAGCAGTACTTC. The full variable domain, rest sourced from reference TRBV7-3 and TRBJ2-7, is GAGVSQTPSNKVTEKGKYVELRCDPISGHTALYWYRQSLGQGPEFLIYFQGTGAADDSGLPNDRFFAVRPEGSVSTLKIQRTERGDSAVYLCASSLSGQGNYEQYFGPGTRLTVT.

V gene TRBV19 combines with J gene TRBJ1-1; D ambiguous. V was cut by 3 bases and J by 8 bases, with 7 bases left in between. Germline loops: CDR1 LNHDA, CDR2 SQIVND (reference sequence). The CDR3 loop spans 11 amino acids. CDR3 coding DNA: TGTGCCAGTAGTATTTGGCGGGAAGCTTTCTTT. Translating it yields CASSIWREAFF.

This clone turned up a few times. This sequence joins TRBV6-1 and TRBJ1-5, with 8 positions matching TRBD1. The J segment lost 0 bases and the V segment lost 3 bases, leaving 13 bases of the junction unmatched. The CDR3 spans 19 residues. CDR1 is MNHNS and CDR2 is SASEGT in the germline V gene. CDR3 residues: CASSDRMAGGAGSNQPQHF. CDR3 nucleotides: TGTGCCAGCAGTGACCGGATGGCAGGGGGCGCGGGTAGCAATCAGCCCCAGCATTTT.